The 17 T cell receptor beta chains listed next were all sequenced from one sample in a study of shared clonotypes between healthy human individuals (dated by TCRdb to between 2020 and 2021). The library was generated by the immunoSEQ multiplex PCR assay. In its TCRdb copy, this immuneACCESS table keeps in-frame sequences only and misses some clones. Where compared with another copy, unresolved V genes explain less than half of these, and the others have no known cause. The sample includes 1.5 million to 2.5 million clones, with about 95% observed a single time. The top ten clones comprise less than 1.5% of the sample. CD8 naive samples were obtained by positive selection for CCR7 among CD45RO-negative cells, yielding a CD45RA+CCR7+ population from which TemRA cells were excluded. The sample comprised naive CD8+ T cells sorted from blood. Per the publication, the cell subset or site label means: CD45RA+CCR7+. Receptors were obtained from a man in his late teens or twenties in good health.

CDR3 residues: CAIMGGLAAETQYF. Written as DNA, the CDR3 is TGTGCCATCATGGGAGGCTTAGCAGCAGAGACCCAGTACTTC. The J gene is TRBJ2-5, the V gene TRBV10-3, with D tentatively TRBD2 (6 bases). CDR3 length: 14 residues. Germline CDR1 ENHRY, CDR2 SYGVKD. V shed 7 bases and J shed 4 bases, with 16 bases lying between them.

Regarding this clone: Additional DNA sequences in this sample encode the identical CDR3. The chain couples TRBV7-9 to TRBJ2-7; tentative D call: TRBD1 (5 bases). Germline assignment: CDR1 SEHNR and CDR2 FQNEAQ (reference sequence). V lost 2 bases and J 4 bases, leaving 9 bases between the germline ends. The CDR3 sequence is 13 residues long. The CDR3 region is CASSLSSGYEQYF. In DNA form, the CDR3 reads TGTGCCAGCAGCTTAAGTTCAGGGTACGAGCAGTACTTC.

The V and J genes are TRBV28 and TRBJ2-7, with D possibly TRBD2 on 6 matching bases. The germline CDR1 and CDR2 sequences are MDHEN and SYDVKM. The length of the CDR3 is 13 residues. Trimming shortened V by 9 bases and J by 2 bases, and 14 bases separated the two germline ends. CDR3 sequence (DNA): TGTGCCAGTCTCGGGACTCTAACCTACGAGCAGTACTTC. Amino acid sequence: CASLGTLTYEQYF.

A note on this clone: In the same sample, other DNA sequences code for this CDR3. V gene TRBV4-3 combines with J gene TRBJ2-7; D is perhaps TRBD1 (6 bases). The V gene lost 0 bases and the J gene lost 2 bases, with 11 bases spanning the gap. The CDR3 covers 15 residues. Germline CDR1 reads LGHNA; CDR2 reads YSLEER. CDR3 amino acids: CASSQDRAGAYEQYF. The DNA of the CDR3 is TGCGCCAGCAGCCAAGATAGGGCAGGGGCCTACGAGCAGTACTTC.

The chain recombines TRBV7-6 with TRBJ1-4; D unclear. Looked up from germline, CDR1 is SGHVS and CDR2 is FNYEAQ. This CDR3 comprises 14 residues. V was clipped by 3 bases and J by 7 bases, with 12 bases between them. CDR3 region: CASSFGEEGEKLFF. The CDR3 DNA is TGTGCCAGCAGCTTCGGGGAAGAAGGTGAAAAACTGTTTTTT.

This sequence joins TRBV9 and TRBJ2-7; 9 bases line up with TRBD2. The germline V gene encodes CDR1 SGDLS and CDR2 YYNGEE. The CDR3 has 18 amino acids. The V and J ends lost 0 bases and 0 bases, in that order; junction bases with no gene match: 10. CDR3 in amino acids: CASSVGGAGGLPSYEQYF. The CDR3 bases are TGTGCCAGCAGCGTAGGAGGGGCGGGAGGGCTGCCCTCCTACGAGCAGTACTTC. The full variable domain, completed using reference TRBV9 and TRBJ2-7, is DSGVTQTPKHLITATGQRVTLRCSPRSGDLSVYWYQQSLDQGLQFLIQYYNGEERAKGNILERFSAQQFPDLHSELNLSSLELGDSALYFCASSVGGAGGLPSYEQYFGPGTRLTVT.

With regard to this clone: Other DNA sequences in the same sample also yield this CDR3. This rearrangement joins TRBV7-9 to TRBJ2-7; 10 positions match TRBD1. After removal of 5 bases from V and 3 bases from J, the junction contained 1 base not matched to a gene. The length of the CDR3 is 13 residues. CDR1 and CDR2 (germline): SEHNR, FQNEAQ (reference sequence). Here the CDR3 reads CASSGQGVYEQYF. The CDR3 coding sequence is TGTGCCAGCAGCGGACAGGGGGTCTACGAGCAGTACTTC.

This chain links TRBV13 with TRBJ2-1, with 11 bases identical to TRBD2. The CDR3 consists of 16 residues. Germline trimming cut 5 bases from V and 4 bases from J; bases unmatched to any gene: 7. CDR1 is PRHDT and CDR2 is FYEKMQ in the germline V gene (reference sequence). The CDR3 DNA sequence: TGTGCCAGCAGCCCTCCGGGACTAGCGGATTACAATGAGCAGTTCTTC. Protein product: CASSPPGLADYNEQFF. The entire variable domain, with the rest obtained from reference TRBV13 and TRBJ2-1, is as follows: AAGVIQSPRHLIKEKRETATLKCYPIPRHDTVYWYQQGPGQDPQFLISFYEKMQSDKGSIPDRFSAQQFSDYHSELNMSSLELGDSALYFCASSPPGLADYNEQFFGPGTRLTVL.

The chain uses TRBV10-3 and TRBJ2-2; 11 positions agree with TRBD1. Losses at the gene ends were 10 bases for V and 4 bases for J; bases not matched to a gene: 5. The germline V gene encodes CDR1 ENHRY and CDR2 SYGVKD. There are 14 residues in the CDR3. The CDR3 loop is CATLGTGGTGELFF. CDR3 nucleotide sequence: TGTGCCACCTTGGGGACAGGGGGCACCGGGGAGCTGTTTTTT.

The chain uses TRBV28 and TRBJ2-2; D uncertain. Trimming shortened V by 1 base and J by 6 bases, and 15 bases separated the two germline ends. Germline V CDR1 and CDR2: MDHEN, SYDVKM. The CDR3 sequence is 16 residues long. The CDR3 coding sequence is TGTGCCAGCAGTTTATCGGTCGATCCGAAGGCCGGGGAGCTGTTTTTT. It is translated as CASSLSVDPKAGELFF.

The CDR3: CATIRSTETYEQYF. The CDR3 nucleotides are TGTGCCACTATCCGGAGTACAGAAACCTACGAGCAGTACTTC. This rearrangement joins TRBV7-2 to TRBJ2-7; D ambiguous. Trimming removed 10 bases at V and 2 bases at J, with 18 bases between. This CDR3 is built from 14 residues. The V gene's germline CDR1 is SGHTA and CDR2 FQGNSA. The full variable domain, with the rest looked up from reference TRBV7-2 and TRBJ2-7, is GAGVSQSPSNKVTEKGKDVELRCDPISGHTALYWYRQSLGQGLEFLIYFQGNSAPDKSGLPSDRFSAERTGGSVSTLTIQRTQQEDSAVYLCATIRSTETYEQYFGPGTRLTVT.

This clone was detected only a few times. This chain links TRBV9 with TRBJ2-3; D perhaps matches TRBD2 (6 bases). Looked up from germline, CDR1 is SGDLS and CDR2 is YYNGEE. The CDR3 sequence is 13 residues long. Trimming removed 3 bases at V and 4 bases at J, with 9 bases between. The CDR3 DNA is TGTGCCAGCAGCGCCTGGGGGGCAGATACGCAGTATTTT. Protein: CASSAWGADTQYF.

The rearrangement uses TRBV4-3 and TRBJ2-3; 8 bases match TRBD2. CDR1 LGHNA and CDR2 YSLEER come from the germline V gene. The junction had 5 bases not matched to a gene; V was cut back by 0 bases and J by 6 bases. The CDR3 covers 15 residues. CDR3 DNA sequence: TGCGCCAGCAGCCAAGACGTCGGGAGGGGGGATACGCAGTATTTT. It codes for CASSQDVGRGDTQYF.

The V gene is TRBV5-6, the J gene TRBJ2-3; TRBD1 matches at 7 bases. The germline V gene has CDR1 SGHDT and CDR2 YYEEEE. V lost 0 bases to trimming and J lost 1 base; unmatched junction nucleotides: 2. The CDR3 runs to 15 residues. In DNA, the CDR3 is TGTGCCAGCAGCTTGGGGGACAGCCGCACAGATACGCAGTATTTT. Encoded protein: CASSLGDSRTDTQYF.

The rearrangement uses TRBV6-1 and TRBJ2-7; D gene uncertain. Deletions cut 8 bases from V and 3 bases from J, with 20 bases between. This CDR3 has 15 residues. Germline V gene sequence: CDR1 MNHNS, CDR2 SASEGT. The CDR3 DNA follows: TGTGCCAGCCTCGCCGGCAGGTTCCCCTACTACGAGCAGTACTTC. Protein sequence: CASLAGRFPYYEQYF.

Comments on this clone: Other DNA sequences in the same sample also yield this CDR3. The chain has TRBV4-1 and TRBJ1-5, with D uncertain. Germline loops: CDR1 MGHRA, CDR2 YSYEKL. V lost 0 bases to trimming and J lost 4 bases, with 10 bases between them. The length of the CDR3 is 15 residues. This CDR3 reads CASSQESGLNQPQHF. As DNA, the CDR3 is TGCGCCAGCAGCCAAGAGTCGGGGTTAAATCAGCCCCAGCATTTT.

The rearrangement links TRBV7-9 to TRBJ1-1; unclear D gene. The ends were cut back, 5 bases at V and 8 bases at J, with 6 bases in the middle. Germline CDR1 is SEHNR and CDR2 is FQNEAQ (reference sequence). There are 10 residues in the CDR3. This chain's CDR3 is CASSPFEAFF. For the CDR3, the DNA is TGTGCCAGCAGCCCCTTCGAAGCTTTCTTT.